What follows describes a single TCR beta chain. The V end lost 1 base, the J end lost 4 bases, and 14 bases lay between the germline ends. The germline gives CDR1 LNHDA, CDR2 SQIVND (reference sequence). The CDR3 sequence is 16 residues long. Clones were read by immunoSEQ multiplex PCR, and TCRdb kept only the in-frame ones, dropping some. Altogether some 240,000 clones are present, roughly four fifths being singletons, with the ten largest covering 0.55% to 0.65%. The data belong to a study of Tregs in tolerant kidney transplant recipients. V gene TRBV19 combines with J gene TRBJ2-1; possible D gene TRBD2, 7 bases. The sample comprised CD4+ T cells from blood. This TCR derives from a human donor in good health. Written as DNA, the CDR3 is TGTGCCAGTAGTATAGCGGCGGGGGCCGTGTACAATGAGCAGTTCTTC. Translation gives CASSIAAGAVYNEQFF.